A single TCR beta chain is shown here with its context. Its cognate antigen is unknown. This entry belongs to a study of cytotoxic CD8 clonotypes in ibrutinib-treated CLL. Study information: Overall, approximately 25 responses were partial and 2 complete; following median around 68 months, about 15 patients stayed remitted and around twelve progressed.

The V gene lost 9 bases and the J gene lost 1 base, with 15 bases spanning the gap. This CDR3 is 14 amino acids long. Germline CDR1 MDHEN, CDR2 SYDVKM. Measured with immunoSEQ multiplex PCR; TCRdb has only the in-frame clones, and not every one. The sample holds 150,000 to 250,000 clones; around 70% are singletons and the top ten take roughly 13%. Around 2 micrograms of genomic DNA (from cryopreserved PBMCs) were used for TCR beta libraries. Overall study findings and caveats: Public clonotypes, rarely seen, contracted or held steady on treatment.

The chain combines TRBV28 with TRBJ1-1, with a tentative D call TRBD1 (5 bases). The clonotype was recovered from a human donor with chronic lymphocytic leukemia. Here the sequenced sample was PBMCs, taken after 24 months of ibrutinib treatment. The CDR3 loop reads CASKTGGGNTEAFF. CDR3 DNA: TGTGCCAGTAAAACAGGAGGAGGGAACACTGAAGCTTTCTTT.